The 15 T cell receptor beta chains below all came from one sample that was sequenced in a study of blood T cell repertoires in COVID-19. Assay used: immunoSEQ multiplex PCR; TCRdb lists only in-frame clones, some missing. The table has 180,000 or so clones, roughly 85% seen once. The source material was PBMCs or T cells enriched from blood (not recorded which). Source of these receptors: a man aged 40-49 years who had recovered from COVID-19.

V is TRBV19 and J is TRBJ2-7, with 9 bases that match TRBD1. The CDR3 totals 14 residues. The V and J ends lost 6 bases and 5 bases, in that order; junction bases with no gene match: 8. The germline CDR1 and CDR2 sequences are LNHDA and SQIVND (reference sequence). The CDR3 spells CASRRDRVAHEQYF. In DNA, the CDR3 is TGTGCCAGTAGAAGGGACAGGGTGGCGCACGAGCAGTACTTC.

The J gene is TRBJ2-3, the V gene TRBV9; 14 bases align to TRBD2. CDR1 and CDR2 from the germline V gene are SGDLS and YYNGEE. With 3 bases clipped from V and 0 bases from J, the junction kept 3 bases outside the gene matches. The CDR3 totals 17 residues. The CDR3 protein is CASSGGTSGGSTDTQYF. The CDR3 DNA reads as TGTGCCAGCAGCGGAGGGACTAGCGGGGGTAGCACAGATACGCAGTATTTT.

The chain employs TRBV15 and TRBJ1-1, with D possibly TRBD1 on 5 matching bases. The CDR3 runs to 13 residues. CDR1 and CDR2 from the germline V gene are LNHNV and YYDKDF (reference sequence). V lost 0 bases and J lost 7, with 9 bases in between. The CDR3 here is CATSRDRAVEAFF. The DNA for the CDR3 is TGTGCCACCAGCAGAGACAGGGCTGTTGAAGCTTTCTTT.

The chain has TRBV2 and TRBJ2-5; 8 bases line up with TRBD1. Trimming took 7 bases from V and 7 from J; bases not matched to a gene: 11. Germline CDR1 and CDR2: SNHLY and FYNNEI. The CDR3 contains 14 residues. The CDR3 DNA reads TGTGCCAGCATCTTTGGACAGGGCATCGGGACCCAGTACTTC. Translation: CASIFGQGIGTQYF.

The chain employs TRBV5-1 and TRBJ1-1, with TRBD1 as a possible D gene (5 bases). Germline values: CDR1 SGHRS, CDR2 YFSETQ. Trimming removed 0 bases from V and 3 bases from J, with 12 bases in between. The CDR3 extends over 15 amino acids. The chain's CDR3 is CASSLGAGMYTEAFF. CDR3 in DNA: TGCGCCAGCAGCTTGGGGGCAGGGATGTACACTGAAGCTTTCTTT. Full variable domain (missing parts from reference TRBV5-1 and TRBJ1-1): KAGVTQTPRYLIKTRGQQVTLSCSPISGHRSVSWYQQTPGQGLQFLFEYFSETQRNKGNFPGRFSGRQFSNSRSEMNVSTLELGDSALYLCASSLGAGMYTEAFFGQGTRLTVV.

The chain has TRBV28 and TRBJ2-7; D gene unclear. Germline V gene data show CDR1 as MDHEN and CDR2 as SYDVKM. The CDR3 spans 13 residues. V shed 2 bases and J shed 2 bases, with 7 bases lying between them. The CDR3 bases are TGTGCCAGCAGTTTAGACTTCCCCTACGAGCAGTACTTC. It yields the protein CASSLDFPYEQYF.

The chain recombines TRBV7-9 with TRBJ2-3; 13 bases are a match to TRBD2. V was pared by 4 bases and J by 2 bases, with 3 bases of the junction left unmatched. The germline CDR1 and CDR2 sequences are SEHNR and FQNEAQ (reference sequence). The CDR3 loop spans 16 amino acids. In DNA form, the CDR3 reads TGTGCCAGCAGCTGGGGACTAGCGGGGTCCACAGATACGCAGTATTTT. Its protein product is CASSWGLAGSTDTQYF.

The rearrangement links TRBV10-3 to TRBJ2-1, with TRBD1 matching 7 bases. Germline trimming cut 8 bases from V and 2 bases from J; bases unmatched to any gene: 12. There are 16 residues in the CDR3. Germline CDR1 is ENHRY and CDR2 is SYGVKD. The CDR3 sequence is CAIGDGTAKTYNEQFF. CDR3 bases: TGTGCCATCGGGGATGGGACAGCCAAGACCTACAATGAGCAGTTCTTC.

The chain joins TRBV2 to TRBJ2-2; 10 bases are a match to TRBD2. CDR1 and CDR2 (germline): SNHLY, FYNNEI. The CDR3 sequence is 17 residues long. Germline trimming cut 2 bases from V and 3 bases from J; bases unmatched to any gene: 6. CDR3 sequence (DNA): TGTGCCAGCAGTGAATCATACACTAGCGGGGACACCGGGGAGCTGTTTTTT. It encodes CASSESYTSGDTGELFF.

V usage is TRBV10-3 and J usage is TRBJ1-2; 9 nucleotides line up with TRBD1. V gave up 3 bases and J gave up 3 bases; unmatched junction bases: 5. Germline CDR1 reads ENHRY; CDR2 reads SYGVKD. The CDR3 is made up of 15 amino acids. CDR3 nucleotide sequence: TGTGCCATCAGTGACCGGGACAGGGTTTACTATGGCTACACCTTC. Translation: CAISDRDRVYYGYTF.

The gene calls are TRBV12-3 or TRBV12-4 and TRBJ1-2; D is undetermined. The V end lost 5 bases, the J end lost 6 bases, and 10 bases lay between the germline ends. CDR3 length: 12 residues. The CDR3 sequence: CASSKRLDGYTF. The CDR3 nucleotides read TGTGCCAGCAGTAAGCGTTTGGATGGCTACACCTTC.

J is TRBJ2-5 and V is TRBV5-1; perhaps TRBD2 as D (5 bases). The V gene lost 4 bases and the J gene lost 3 bases, with 19 bases spanning the gap. In germline, CDR1 is SGHRS, CDR2 YFSETQ. There are 16 residues in the CDR3. The CDR3, as DNA: TGCGCCAGCAGCCTGAGTTCTATCGGGAACAAAGAGACCCAGTACTTC. This translates into CASSLSSIGNKETQYF.

In its sample, this clone was seen many times. The V call is TRBV19, the J call TRBJ2-3, with D perhaps matching TRBD2 (5 bases). The CDR3 consists of 14 residues. Trimming took off 5 bases at V and 5 bases at J, with 14 bases between the two ends. CDR1 is LNHDA, CDR2 SQIVND, per germline (reference sequence). Written as DNA, the CDR3 is TGTGCCAGTAGTTTAAATTCTCGGGGAGATACGCAGTATTTT. Amino acids: CASSLNSRGDTQYF.

This chain connects TRBV12-3 or TRBV12-4 to TRBJ2-1; D is possibly TRBD1 (6 bases). V was pared by 6 bases and J by 7 bases, with 13 bases between. The CDR3 has 13 residues. CDR3 DNA sequence: TGTGCCAGCAGCGGCCGAAGGGGGAATGAGCAGTTCTTC. It is translated as CASSGRRGNEQFF.

The chain is built from TRBV19 and TRBJ1-5; 9 bases agree with TRBD1. V was pared by 7 bases and J by 4 bases, with 5 bases of the junction left unmatched. This CDR3 contains 14 residues. Looked up from germline, CDR1 is LNHDA and CDR2 is SQIVND (reference sequence). This CDR3 reads CASKLGQGNQPQHF. The DNA for the CDR3 is TGTGCCAGTAAGCTCGGACAGGGGAATCAGCCCCAGCATTTT.